The 32 T cell receptor beta chains below all came from one sample that was sequenced in a study of T cell changes during pregnancy in multiple sclerosis. Clones were sequenced by immunoSEQ multiplex PCR, and TCRdb holds only the in-frame ones, with some missing. The sample lists about 23,000 clones, 75% to 90% occurring once. The sequences come from CD4+ T cells from peripheral blood mononuclear cells, collected in the first trimester of pregnancy. All receptors come from a female donor in good health, enrolled as a control in a pregnancy study.

The chain links TRBV6-6 to TRBJ1-1, with 9 bases fitting TRBD1. The CDR3 loop spans 14 amino acids. The germline V gene has CDR1 MNHNY and CDR2 SVGAGI (reference sequence). With 0 bases clipped from V and 4 bases from J, the junction kept 0 bases outside the gene matches. The CDR3 here is CASSYSTGGTEAFF. DNA of the CDR3: TGTGCCAGCAGTTACTCGACAGGGGGCACTGAAGCTTTCTTT.

The chain carries TRBV5-4 and TRBJ1-1; possible D gene TRBD1, 5 bases. The germline V gene has CDR1 SGHNT and CDR2 YYREEE (reference sequence). The CDR3 has 14 amino acids. The V gene lost 0 bases and the J gene lost 5 bases, with 11 bases spanning the gap. In nucleotides, the CDR3 is TGTGCCAGCAGCTTGGGGAGGGGAGAGACTGAAGCTTTCTTT. This sequence encodes CASSLGRGETEAFF.

In DNA form, the CDR3 reads TGTGCCAGCAGGTTCATAAGGCCGCCGGGTACGCAGTATTTT. Translated, it gives CASRFIRPPGTQYF. V is TRBV28 and J is TRBJ2-3; no reliable D call. The CDR3 runs to 14 residues. Germline V CDR1 and CDR2: MDHEN, SYDVKM. Trimming cost V 6 bases and J 8 bases, with 18 bases left between them.

This sequence joins TRBV28 and TRBJ2-1, with a possible D match to TRBD2 (6 bases). Trimming took off 5 bases at V and 5 bases at J, with 19 bases between the two ends. The CDR3 contains 16 residues. In germline, CDR1 is MDHEN, CDR2 SYDVKM. This chain's CDR3 is CASSPVGLANHNEQFF. The CDR3 DNA sequence: TGTGCCAGCAGTCCGGTAGGGCTAGCGAATCACAATGAGCAGTTCTTC.

The chain recombines TRBV7-6 with TRBJ2-1; 13 bases match TRBD2. The CDR3 has 19 amino acids. V lost 0 bases, J lost 2 bases, and 7 bases stayed unmatched. The V gene's germline CDR1 is SGHVS and CDR2 FNYEAQ. CDR3 bases: TGTGCCAGCAGCTTAGCTCTGACTAGCGGGAGGTCTCCCTACAATGAGCAGTTCTTC. Translation gives CASSLALTSGRSPYNEQFF.

Note on this clone: At one end the junction does not follow the germline gene, possibly because of a read error. The rearrangement links TRBV5-4 to TRBJ2-7; a weak D match, TRBD1 (5 bases). CDR3 length: 16 residues. In germline, CDR1 is SGHNT, CDR2 YYREEE (reference sequence). CDR3 region: CASSLETLAGSYEQCF. The CDR3 DNA sequence: TGTGCCAGCAGCTTGGAAACTTTGGCAGGGTCGTACGAGCAGTGCTTC.

The V and J genes are TRBV9 and TRBJ2-3; TRBD2 matches 7 bases. Germline-derived CDR1 and CDR2 are SGDLS and YYNGEE. Germline trimming cut 2 bases from V and 10 bases from J; bases unmatched to any gene: 13. The CDR3 covers 15 residues. Here the CDR3 reads CASSVRGTPPSAQYF. CDR3 coding DNA: TGTGCCAGCAGCGTGCGGGGGACTCCCCCCTCAGCGCAGTATTTT.

The V and J genes are TRBV7-9 and TRBJ1-1; possibly TRBD1 for D (6 bases). This CDR3 spans 16 amino acids. Trimming shortened V by 4 bases and J by 4 bases, and 19 bases separated the two germline ends. Germline V gene lookup returns CDR1 SEHNR and CDR2 FQNEAQ (reference sequence). The CDR3 nucleotides are TGTGCCAGCAGCTCCTCGGGGGGCCCAGTGAGCACTGAAGCTTTCTTT. Translation: CASSSSGGPVSTEAFF.

V and J are TRBV6-5 and TRBJ1-5; tentatively, D is TRBD1 (5 bases). CDR3 length: 15 residues. CDR1 and CDR2 from the germline V gene are MNHEY and SVGAGI. Trimming left V 3 bases short and J 2 bases short, with 11 bases between. CDR3 in DNA: TGTGCCAGCAGTTATCAGGGAGGGGGCAATCAGCCCCAGCATTTT. Protein sequence: CASSYQGGGNQPQHF.

The count of this clone is one. V gene TRBV6-5 combines with J gene TRBJ1-1; D is unclear. The V gene lost 6 bases and the J gene lost 3 bases, with 14 bases spanning the gap. The CDR3 is 14 amino acids. Looked up from germline, CDR1 is MNHEY and CDR2 is SVGAGI. The CDR3 DNA is TGTGCCAGCAGATCAGTTGGGGAGCACACTGAAGCTTTCTTT. Protein sequence: CASRSVGEHTEAFF.

CDR3 loop: CASRRQGVHEQYF. In DNA form, the CDR3 reads TGCGCCAGCAGAAGACAGGGGGTCCACGAGCAGTACTTC. The V gene is TRBV5-1, the J gene TRBJ2-7; the match to TRBD1 covers 9 bases. This CDR3 spans 13 amino acids. The V and J ends lost 5 bases and 5 bases, in that order; junction bases with no gene match: 5. The V gene's germline CDR1 is SGHRS and CDR2 YFSETQ.

CDR3 coding DNA: TGTGCCAGCAGCCAAACAGGGGGTTTCACAGATACGCAGTATTTT. It codes for CASSQTGGFTDTQYF. This rearrangement joins TRBV4-2 to TRBJ2-3, with 8 positions matching TRBD1. The CDR3 sequence is 15 residues long. CDR1 and CDR2 from the germline V gene are LGHNA and YNFKEQ. Germline trimming cut 2 bases from V and 2 bases from J; bases unmatched to any gene: 3.

V gene TRBV28 combines with J gene TRBJ2-4; D is possibly TRBD1 (6 bases). Per germline, CDR1 MDHEN and CDR2 SYDVKM. Trimming removed 5 bases at V and 7 bases at J, with 27 bases between. The CDR3 loop spans 18 amino acids. CDR3: CASSPGTSQGRRMNIQYF. The CDR3, as DNA: TGTGCCAGCAGTCCCGGAACCTCCCAGGGGCGGCGAATGAACATTCAGTACTTC.

The V and J genes are TRBV25-1 and TRBJ2-4, with 8 bases fitting TRBD1. This CDR3 spans 13 amino acids. V shed 5 bases, J shed 4 bases, and the junction held 1 base outside the gene matches. Per the germline V gene, CDR1 is MGHDK and CDR2 is SYGVNS. The CDR3 DNA is TGTGCCAGCAGTCGGACAGGGAAAAACATTCAGTACTTC. Amino acids: CASSRTGKNIQYF.

This chain uses TRBV11-3 with TRBJ2-2; 9 bases are shared with TRBD1. The CDR3 sequence is 14 residues long. V trimming: 5 bases; J trimming: 6 bases; junction bases outside the gene matches: 4. Germline assignment: CDR1 SGHNT and CDR2 YENEEA. CDR3 sequence (DNA): TGTGCCAGCAGCCCGGGGACAGGGCCCGGGGAGCTGTTTTTT. Amino acids: CASSPGTGPGELFF.

V gene TRBV15 combines with J gene TRBJ1-5; 11 bases match TRBD1. CDR1 and CDR2 (germline): LNHNV, YYDKDF (reference sequence). The CDR3 has 16 residues. V was pared by 1 base and J by 5 bases, with 4 bases of the junction left unmatched. The chain's CDR3 is CATSRVGQGADQPQHF. In DNA form, the CDR3 reads TGTGCCACCAGCAGAGTAGGACAGGGGGCAGATCAGCCCCAGCATTTT.

The chain links TRBV5-1 to TRBJ1-6; 7 bases align to TRBD1. The CDR3 has 16 amino acids. With V trimmed by 2 bases and J by 8 bases, 10 bases remained unmatched. Germline CDR1 SGHRS, CDR2 YFSETQ. The CDR3 loop reads CASSFTPTGEDSPLHF. In DNA form, the CDR3 reads TGCGCCAGCAGCTTCACCCCCACAGGGGAGGATTCACCCCTCCACTTT.

The chain joins TRBV5-4 to TRBJ2-2, with TRBD2 identical over 10 bases. Trimming at V came to 5 bases and at J to 8 bases, leaving 15 bases not matched to a gene. There are 17 residues in the CDR3. The germline V gene encodes CDR1 SGHNT and CDR2 YYREEE (reference sequence). The CDR3 region has the DNA TGTGCCAGCAGACCCACCCCTAGCGGGGGTAACGGTGGGGAGCTGTTTTTT. Translated, it gives CASRPTPSGGNGGELFF.

The genes are TRBV5-6 and TRBJ1-1; no clear D gene. The CDR3 consists of 15 residues. CDR1 is SGHDT and CDR2 is YYEEEE in the germline V gene. V was pared by 0 bases and J by 6 bases, with 15 bases between. Here the CDR3 reads CASSLGPRNSAEAFF. The CDR3, as DNA: TGTGCCAGCAGCTTGGGTCCGCGAAACTCCGCTGAAGCTTTCTTT.

The chain employs TRBV28 and TRBJ2-7; possible D gene TRBD1, 5 bases. The CDR3 sequence is 14 residues long. Deletions cut 4 bases from V and 7 bases from J, with 17 bases between. The germline V gene encodes CDR1 MDHEN and CDR2 SYDVKM. The CDR3 sequence: CASSSPGSRGEQYF. The CDR3 DNA reads as TGTGCCAGCAGTTCTCCAGGGTCCCGAGGTGAGCAGTACTTC.

The chain combines TRBV27 with TRBJ2-1, with 7 bases fitting TRBD2. The CDR3 length is 16 residues. V shed 2 bases, J shed 7 bases, and the junction held 11 bases outside the gene matches. CDR1 is MNHEY, CDR2 SMNVEV, per germline (reference sequence). The CDR3 nucleotides are TGTGCCAGCAGTTTAACGCGCCCTAGCGGCAAAAATGAGCAGTTCTTC. It specifies CASSLTRPSGKNEQFF.

In its sample, this clone was seen once. V usage is TRBV2 and J usage is TRBJ2-5; D not resolved. This CDR3 region has 10 residues. CDR1 and CDR2 from the germline V gene are SNHLY and FYNNEI. Trimming removed 7 bases at V and 3 bases at J, with 3 bases between. The CDR3 DNA sequence: TGTGCCAGCACAAAAGAGACCCAGTACTTC. It codes for CASTKETQYF.

The chain couples TRBV19 to TRBJ1-1; D ambiguous. From germline, CDR1 is LNHDA and CDR2 SQIVND (reference sequence). The CDR3 length is 11 residues. The ends were cut back, 4 bases at V and 8 bases at J, with 8 bases in the middle. The CDR3 loop reads CASSNPREAFF. In DNA form, the CDR3 reads TGTGCCAGTAGTAATCCCAGAGAAGCTTTCTTT.

This sequence joins TRBV19 and TRBJ2-1; 7 positions agree with TRBD2. The ends lost 1 base at V and 5 bases at J; junction bases unmatched: 8. In germline, CDR1 is LNHDA, CDR2 SQIVND (reference sequence). This CDR3 spans 16 amino acids. The CDR3 DNA is TGTGCCAGTAGTATAGTACGGGCTAGCGGACACAATGAGCAGTTCTTC. Translation: CASSIVRASGHNEQFF. The full variable domain, rest sourced from reference TRBV19 and TRBJ2-1, is DGGITQSPKYLFRKEGQNVTLSCEQNLNHDAMYWYRQDPGQGLRLIYYSQIVNDFQKGDIAEGYSVSREKKESFPLTVTSAQKNPTAFYLCASSIVRASGHNEQFFGPGTRLTVL.

This clone was seen a handful of times. This chain connects TRBV5-1 to TRBJ1-6; TRBD1 agrees at 9 bases. The V gene's germline CDR1 is SGHRS and CDR2 YFSETQ. The CDR3 loop spans 15 amino acids. Trimming cost V 3 bases and J 9 bases; bases outside gene matches: 7. This CDR3 is CASSSDRGGISPLHF. The CDR3 nucleotides read TGCGCCAGCAGCTCGGACAGGGGAGGTATTTCACCCCTCCACTTT.

This clone has only a few counts. The chain combines TRBV19 with TRBJ2-2, with D possibly TRBD1 on 5 matching bases. The CDR3 extends over 14 amino acids. The V end lost 6 bases, the J end lost 5 bases, and 13 bases lay between the germline ends. Germline CDR1 and CDR2: LNHDA and SQIVND (reference sequence). The CDR3 sequence is CASSILRETGELFF. The CDR3 coding sequence is TGTGCCAGTAGCATACTCAGGGAAACCGGGGAGCTGTTTTTT.

The chain combines TRBV7-8 with TRBJ2-1; 7 bases are a match to TRBD2. The germline CDR1 and CDR2 sequences are SGHVS and FQNEAQ. The CDR3 extends over 15 amino acids. V was clipped by 2 bases and J by 4 bases; unmatched bases: 5. Written as DNA, the CDR3 is TGTGCCAGCAGCTTAACAGCGGGGCTTTACAATGAGCAGTTCTTC. This encodes CASSLTAGLYNEQFF.

CDR3 protein: CASSLYTDTQYF. Written as DNA, the CDR3 is TGCGCCAGCAGCCTTTACACAGATACGCAGTATTTT. The gene calls are TRBV5-1 and TRBJ2-3; D is ambiguous. This CDR3 contains 12 residues. V was shortened by 4 bases and J by 2 bases, with 5 bases between the two germline ends. Germline CDR1 reads SGHRS; CDR2 reads YFSETQ.

The chain couples TRBV5-6 to TRBJ2-5, with TRBD1 as a possible D gene (7 bases). The J call may be incorrect, as the DNA end agrees better with TRBJ2-7. Germline V gene sequence: CDR1 SGHDT, CDR2 YYEEEE. There are 14 residues in the CDR3. CDR3 sequence (DNA): TGTGCCAGCAGCCTGGAGGGACAGTACTACGAGCAGTACTTC. Translation gives CASSLEGQYYEQYF.

The V gene is TRBV19, the J gene TRBJ1-1, with 8 bases lining up with TRBD1. CDR1 and CDR2 from the germline V gene are LNHDA and SQIVND (reference sequence). This CDR3 contains 15 residues. V was clipped by 4 bases and J by 1 base; unmatched bases: 5. CDR3 nucleotide sequence: TGTGCCAGTAGTAACCAGGACAGGGCGAACACTGAAGCTTTCTTT. Translation: CASSNQDRANTEAFF.

The rearrangement uses TRBV6-1 and TRBJ2-7, with TRBD2 identical over 9 bases. This CDR3 comprises 14 residues. Germline loops: CDR1 MNHNS, CDR2 SASEGT. Trimming cost V 5 bases and J 7 bases; bases outside gene matches: 9. The CDR3 loop is CASSPGLAHAEQYF. The CDR3 DNA reads as TGTGCCAGCAGTCCGGGACTAGCCCACGCAGAGCAGTACTTC.

This clone counts as medium-sized. V usage is TRBV9 and J usage is TRBJ1-2; TRBD1 matches 7 bases. Germline CDR1 and CDR2: SGDLS and YYNGEE. V lost 2 bases, J lost 3 bases, and 1 base stayed unmatched. The CDR3 has 13 amino acids. CDR3 nucleotide sequence: TGTGCCAGCAGCGTTACAGGGGACTATGGCTACACCTTC. This sequence encodes CASSVTGDYGYTF.